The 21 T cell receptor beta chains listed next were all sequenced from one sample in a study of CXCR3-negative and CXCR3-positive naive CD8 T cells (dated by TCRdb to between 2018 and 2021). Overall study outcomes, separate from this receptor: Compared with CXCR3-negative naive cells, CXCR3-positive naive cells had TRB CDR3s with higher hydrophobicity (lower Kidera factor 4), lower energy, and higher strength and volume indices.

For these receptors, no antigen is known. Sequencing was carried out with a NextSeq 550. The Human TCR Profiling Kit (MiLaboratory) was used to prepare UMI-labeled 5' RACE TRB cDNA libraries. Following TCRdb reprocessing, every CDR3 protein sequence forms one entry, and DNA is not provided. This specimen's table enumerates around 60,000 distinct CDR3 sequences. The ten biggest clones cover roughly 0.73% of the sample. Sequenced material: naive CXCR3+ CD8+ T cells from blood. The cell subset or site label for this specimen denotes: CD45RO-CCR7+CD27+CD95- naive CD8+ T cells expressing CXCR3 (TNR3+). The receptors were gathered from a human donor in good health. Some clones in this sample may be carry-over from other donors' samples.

CDR3 protein: CASGEQGSGNEQFF. The rearrangement links TRBV14 to TRBJ2-1; TCRdb lists TRBD1, though no DNA is available to test this call. There are 14 residues in the CDR3. Germline V gives CDR1 SGHDN, CDR2 FVKESK.

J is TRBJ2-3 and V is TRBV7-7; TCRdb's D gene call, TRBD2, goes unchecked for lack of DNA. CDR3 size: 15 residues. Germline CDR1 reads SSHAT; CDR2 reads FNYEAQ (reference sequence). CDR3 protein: CASSLEERETDTQYF.

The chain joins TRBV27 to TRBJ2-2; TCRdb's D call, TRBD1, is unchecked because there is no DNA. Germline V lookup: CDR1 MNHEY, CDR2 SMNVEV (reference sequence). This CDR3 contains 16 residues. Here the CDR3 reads CASTSSGQGETGELFF.

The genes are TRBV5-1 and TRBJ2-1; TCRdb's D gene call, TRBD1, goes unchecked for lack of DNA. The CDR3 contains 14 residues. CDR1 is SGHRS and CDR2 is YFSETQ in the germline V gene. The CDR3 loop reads CASSLDDRYNEQFF.

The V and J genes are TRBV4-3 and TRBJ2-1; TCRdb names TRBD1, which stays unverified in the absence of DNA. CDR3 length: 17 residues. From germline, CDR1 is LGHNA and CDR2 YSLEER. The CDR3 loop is CASSQEGDGGVYNEQFF.

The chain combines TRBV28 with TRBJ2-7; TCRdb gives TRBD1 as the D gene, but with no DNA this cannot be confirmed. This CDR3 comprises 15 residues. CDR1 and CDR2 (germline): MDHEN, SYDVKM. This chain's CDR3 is CASSSQDRATYEQYF.

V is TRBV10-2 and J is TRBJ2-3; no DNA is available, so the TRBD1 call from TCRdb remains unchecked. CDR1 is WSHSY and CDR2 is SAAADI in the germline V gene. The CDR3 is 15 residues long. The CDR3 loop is CASSELGGSTDTQYF.

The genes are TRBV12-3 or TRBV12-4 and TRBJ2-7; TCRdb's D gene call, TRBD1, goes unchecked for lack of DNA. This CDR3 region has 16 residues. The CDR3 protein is CASSFPGQGTWSEQYF.

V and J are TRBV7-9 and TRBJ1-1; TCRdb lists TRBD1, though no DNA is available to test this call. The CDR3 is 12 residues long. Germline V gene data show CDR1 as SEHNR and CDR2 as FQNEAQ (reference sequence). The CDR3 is CASSFDRGEAFF.

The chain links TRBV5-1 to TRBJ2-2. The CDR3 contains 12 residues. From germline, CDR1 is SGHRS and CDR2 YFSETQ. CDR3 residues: CASSWDSGELFF.

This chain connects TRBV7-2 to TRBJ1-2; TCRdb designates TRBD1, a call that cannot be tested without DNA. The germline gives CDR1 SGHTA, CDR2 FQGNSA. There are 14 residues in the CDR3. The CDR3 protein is CASSLDWDNYGYTF.

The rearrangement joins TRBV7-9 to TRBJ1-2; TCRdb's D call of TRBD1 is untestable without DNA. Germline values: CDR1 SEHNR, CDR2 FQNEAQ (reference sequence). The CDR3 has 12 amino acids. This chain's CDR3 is CASEGRIYGYTF.

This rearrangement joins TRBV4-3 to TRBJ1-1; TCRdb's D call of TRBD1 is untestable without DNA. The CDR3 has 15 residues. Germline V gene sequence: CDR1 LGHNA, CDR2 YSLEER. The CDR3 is CASSQGGDTGEGAFF.

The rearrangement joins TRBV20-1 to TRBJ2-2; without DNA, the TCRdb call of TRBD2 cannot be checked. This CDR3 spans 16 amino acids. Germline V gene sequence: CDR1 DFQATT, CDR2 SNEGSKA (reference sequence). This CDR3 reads CSAGLAGGRGTGELFF.

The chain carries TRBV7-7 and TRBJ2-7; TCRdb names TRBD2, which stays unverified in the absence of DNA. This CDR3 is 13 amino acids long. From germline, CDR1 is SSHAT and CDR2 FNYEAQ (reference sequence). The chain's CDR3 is CASSLVEASQQYF. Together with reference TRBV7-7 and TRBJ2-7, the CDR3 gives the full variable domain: GAGVSQSPRYKVTKRGQDVTLRCDPISSHATLYWYQQALGQGPEFLTYFNYEAQPDKSGLPSDRFSAERPEGSISTLTIQRTEQRDSAMYRCASSLVEASQQYFGPGTRLTVT.

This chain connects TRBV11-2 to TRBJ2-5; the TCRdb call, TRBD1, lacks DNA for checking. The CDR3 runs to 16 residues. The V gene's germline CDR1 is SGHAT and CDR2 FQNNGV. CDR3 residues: CASSLEFLAEGETQYF.

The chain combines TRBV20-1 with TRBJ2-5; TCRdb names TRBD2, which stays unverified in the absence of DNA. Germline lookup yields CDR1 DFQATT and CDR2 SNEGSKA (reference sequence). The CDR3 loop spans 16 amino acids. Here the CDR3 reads CSARDIRDLVPETQYF.

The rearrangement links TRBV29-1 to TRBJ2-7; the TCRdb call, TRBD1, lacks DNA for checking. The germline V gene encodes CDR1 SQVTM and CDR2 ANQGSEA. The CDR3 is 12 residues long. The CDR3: CSVGVGVNEQYF.

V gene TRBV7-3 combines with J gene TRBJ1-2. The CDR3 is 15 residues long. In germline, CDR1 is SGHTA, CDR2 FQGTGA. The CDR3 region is CASSLHGESSYGYTF.

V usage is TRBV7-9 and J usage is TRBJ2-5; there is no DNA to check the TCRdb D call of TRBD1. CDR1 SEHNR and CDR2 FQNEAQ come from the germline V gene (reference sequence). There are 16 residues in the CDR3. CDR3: CASSLLDRMYQETQYF.

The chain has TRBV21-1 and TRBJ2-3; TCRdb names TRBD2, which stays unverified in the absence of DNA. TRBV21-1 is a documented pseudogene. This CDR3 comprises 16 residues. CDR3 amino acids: CASSKVQRGGTDTQYF.